The present TCR beta chain was sequenced within a study of siplizumab effects on memory and regulatory T cells. Per sample, the assay covered approximately 100,000 TCR templates. Data came from immunoSEQ multiplex PCR; TCRdb stores just in-frame clones and leaves some out. The sample carries 90,000 to 120,000 clones, roughly nine tenths recorded once. CDR1 ENHRY and CDR2 SYGVKD come from the germline V gene. The V end lost 11 bases, the J end lost 0 bases, and 20 bases lay between the germline ends. The CDR3 runs 15 residues. The material sequenced was Tregs sorted from blood. The receptor was derived from a human donor in good health. This chain connects TRBV10-3 to TRBJ2-7; TRBD2 might be the D (5 bases). The CDR3 here is CAASYGVASSYEQYF. As DNA, the CDR3 is TGTGCCGCATCCTATGGGGTAGCGTCCTCCTACGAGCAGTACTTC.